This entry is about one T cell receptor (beta chain). The method was immunoSEQ multiplex PCR; TCRdb's version includes in-frame clones alone and lacks a portion of them. The repertoire consists of 100,000 or so clones, with more than 75% occurring once and the leading ten covering 2% to 2.5%. These data come from a study of blood T cell repertoires in COVID-19. The length of the CDR3 is 16 residues. The germline V gene has CDR1 GTSNPN and CDR2 SVGIG (reference sequence). The V end lost 1 base, the J end lost 0 bases, and 15 bases lay between the germline ends. The chain couples TRBV30 to TRBJ1-2; perhaps TRBD1 as D (5 bases). Source material: peripheral blood. This receptor was obtained from a human donor in a cohort sampled during active COVID-19. The CDR3 bases are TGTGCCTGGAGTGGTTATAATGGGGCAGCTAACTATGGCTACACCTTC. It codes for CAWSGYNGAANYGYTF.